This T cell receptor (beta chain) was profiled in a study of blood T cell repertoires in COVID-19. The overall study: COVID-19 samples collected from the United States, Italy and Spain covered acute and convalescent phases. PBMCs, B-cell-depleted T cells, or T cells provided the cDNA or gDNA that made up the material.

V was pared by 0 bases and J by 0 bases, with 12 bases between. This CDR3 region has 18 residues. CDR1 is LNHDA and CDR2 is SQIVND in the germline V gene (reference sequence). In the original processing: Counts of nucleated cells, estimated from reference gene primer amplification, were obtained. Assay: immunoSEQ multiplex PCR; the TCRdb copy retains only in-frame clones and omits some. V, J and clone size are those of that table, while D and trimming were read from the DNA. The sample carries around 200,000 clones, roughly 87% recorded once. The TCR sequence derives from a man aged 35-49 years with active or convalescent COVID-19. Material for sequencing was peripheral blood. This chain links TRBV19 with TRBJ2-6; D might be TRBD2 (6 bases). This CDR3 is CASSIDSLGGSGANVLTF. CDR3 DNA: TGTGCCAGTAGTATAGACTCTCTCGGGGGCTCTGGGGCCAACGTCCTGACTTTC.